This is a list of T cell receptor beta chains from one sample in a study of T cells in Graves' hyperthyroidism and ophthalmopathy. One entry per CDR3 protein results from TCRdb running MiXCR on the multiplex PCR reads. The table lists some 690,000 distinct CDR3 sequences, roughly 17% of them singletons. Material for sequencing was blood. The source of these receptors is a man aged 45 to 65 with Graves' hyperthyroidism. Each CDR3 is given with its conserved first and last residue. D genes are given only for firm matches.

j_gene: TRBJ1-5; d_gene: -; v_gene: TRBV4-2; CDR3aa: CASSQGSGSNQPQHF
j_gene: TRBJ2-1; d_gene: -; v_gene: TRBV28; CDR3aa: CASSSPGRPVNEQFF
j_gene: TRBJ2-3; d_gene: -; v_gene: TRBV24-1; CDR3aa: CATSDLKGTASTDTQYF
j_gene: TRBJ2-3; d_gene: TRBD2; v_gene: TRBV20-1; CDR3aa: CSARAGARLSTDTQYF
j_gene: TRBJ2-2; d_gene: -; v_gene: TRBV4-1; CDR3aa: CASSRNDRSNTGELFF
j_gene: TRBJ1-1; d_gene: -; v_gene: TRBV12-3/TRBV12-4; CDR3aa: CASSLRVMNTEAFF
j_gene: TRBJ2-1; d_gene: TRBD2; v_gene: TRBV25-1; CDR3aa: CASSTSGSSEQFF
j_gene: TRBJ2-3; d_gene: TRBD2; v_gene: TRBV6-2/TRBV6-3; CDR3aa: CASSILAGAADTQYF
j_gene: TRBJ2-7; d_gene: TRBD1; v_gene: TRBV18; CDR3aa: CASSPPGTGGEQYF
j_gene: TRBJ2-5; d_gene: TRBD1; v_gene: TRBV19; CDR3aa: CASSIARTGTGAQYF
j_gene: TRBJ2-6; d_gene: -; v_gene: TRBV24-1; CDR3aa: CATSDLNSGANVLTF
j_gene: TRBJ2-1; d_gene: TRBD2; v_gene: TRBV9; CDR3aa: CASSILPGLGSSYNEQFF
j_gene: TRBJ1-2; d_gene: -; v_gene: TRBV20-1; CDR3aa: CSAPGGLYGYTF
j_gene: TRBJ1-2; d_gene: -; v_gene: TRBV19; CDR3aa: CASSMGDGLVGYTF
j_gene: TRBJ1-1; d_gene: -; v_gene: TRBV11-3; CDR3aa: CASSLDSWQGNTEAFF
j_gene: TRBJ2-7; d_gene: -; v_gene: TRBV19; CDR3aa: CASSAVLGPSYEQYF
j_gene: TRBJ2-1; d_gene: TRBD2; v_gene: TRBV4-3; CDR3aa: CASSQVGTRADEQFF
j_gene: TRBJ1-2; d_gene: TRBD1; v_gene: TRBV3-1; CDR3aa: CASSPGTGIHYGYTF
j_gene: TRBJ2-7; d_gene: -; v_gene: TRBV6-1; CDR3aa: CASSRDEGRSYEQYF
j_gene: TRBJ1-5; d_gene: -; v_gene: TRBV6-5; CDR3aa: CASSYSFGGHHNQPQHF
j_gene: TRBJ1-5; d_gene: TRBD1; v_gene: TRBV2; CDR3aa: CASSAYRGLRQPQHF
j_gene: TRBJ2-7; d_gene: TRBD1; v_gene: TRBV24-1; CDR3aa: CATSGIAQGANYEQYF
j_gene: TRBJ2-3; d_gene: TRBD2; v_gene: TRBV10-3; CDR3aa: CAISEGTGGLGDTQYF
j_gene: TRBJ2-3; d_gene: TRBD1; v_gene: TRBV30; CDR3aa: CAWSRGPDTQYF
j_gene: TRBJ1-1; d_gene: -; v_gene: TRBV11-2; CDR3aa: CASSLELSPGTEAFF
j_gene: TRBJ1-5; d_gene: TRBD1; v_gene: TRBV20-1; CDR3aa: CSVTGGNQPQHF
j_gene: TRBJ2-1; d_gene: TRBD2; v_gene: TRBV7-9; CDR3aa: CASSSPPGLAGGESSYNEQFF
j_gene: TRBJ2-1; d_gene: TRBD2; v_gene: TRBV6-5; CDR3aa: CASSYRGTSGSYEQFF
j_gene: TRBJ1-5; d_gene: -; v_gene: TRBV7-2; CDR3aa: CASSATGQPQHF
j_gene: TRBJ1-4; d_gene: -; v_gene: TRBV4-1; CDR3aa: CASSPTPGGRTNEKLFF
j_gene: TRBJ2-3; d_gene: TRBD2; v_gene: TRBV24-1; CDR3aa: CATSDLEGLAGIGTQYF
j_gene: TRBJ2-7; d_gene: -; v_gene: TRBV10-3; CDR3aa: CAISEGQGLSYEQYF
j_gene: TRBJ1-2; d_gene: -; v_gene: TRBV4-1; CDR3aa: CASSQTLGLSGGYTF
j_gene: TRBJ2-2; d_gene: TRBD2; v_gene: TRBV28; CDR3aa: CASSDSGSTGELFF
j_gene: TRBJ2-7; d_gene: -; v_gene: TRBV10-3; CDR3aa: CAISDRESYEQYF
j_gene: TRBJ2-1; d_gene: TRBD2; v_gene: TRBV6-1; CDR3aa: CASSGRAAGAYNEQFF
j_gene: TRBJ1-2; d_gene: TRBD1; v_gene: TRBV10-3; CDR3aa: CAITERAGGHSGYTF
j_gene: TRBJ2-7; d_gene: TRBD2; v_gene: TRBV28; CDR3aa: CASSLGGAGMSYEQYF
j_gene: TRBJ1-1; d_gene: -; v_gene: TRBV7-9; CDR3aa: CASSFGPLQGNTEAFF
j_gene: TRBJ2-1; d_gene: TRBD2; v_gene: TRBV2; CDR3aa: CAIQVTSVGEQFF
j_gene: TRBJ1-5; d_gene: -; v_gene: TRBV11-3; CDR3aa: CASSPPCGVVQPQHF
j_gene: TRBJ2-6; d_gene: -; v_gene: TRBV2; CDR3aa: CASSQVRQKYSSGANVLTF
j_gene: TRBJ2-5; d_gene: -; v_gene: TRBV5-1; CDR3aa: CASTSGRETETQYF
j_gene: TRBJ2-1; d_gene: TRBD2; v_gene: TRBV30; CDR3aa: CAWSTGLAGHNEQFF
j_gene: TRBJ2-5; d_gene: -; v_gene: TRBV30; CDR3aa: CAWSSLGETQYF
j_gene: TRBJ2-1; d_gene: TRBD2; v_gene: TRBV5-1; CDR3aa: CASSPTSGDSYNEQFF
j_gene: TRBJ1-4; d_gene: -; v_gene: TRBV6-1; CDR3aa: CASNPGSNEKLFF
j_gene: TRBJ2-7; d_gene: TRBD1; v_gene: TRBV25-1; CDR3aa: CASSDHGTGMREQYF
j_gene: TRBJ1-6; d_gene: -; v_gene: TRBV6-1; CDR3aa: CASSNDVNSPLHF
j_gene: TRBJ1-1; d_gene: -; v_gene: TRBV3-1; CDR3aa: CASSRGGTEAFF
j_gene: TRBJ1-5; d_gene: -; v_gene: TRBV6-2/TRBV6-3; CDR3aa: CASSYFGRMDQPQHF
j_gene: TRBJ1-1; d_gene: -; v_gene: TRBV27; CDR3aa: CASSSMVSTEAFF
j_gene: TRBJ2-7; d_gene: -; v_gene: TRBV2; CDR3aa: CASMPRGDYEQYF
j_gene: TRBJ2-3; d_gene: -; v_gene: TRBV10-1; CDR3aa: CASSDSVGASTDTQYF
j_gene: TRBJ2-7; d_gene: TRBD1; v_gene: TRBV7-2; CDR3aa: CASSLGFGQGAGEQYF